The TCR beta chain described here comes from a study of blood T cell repertoires in COVID-19. Recovered Cohort 3 donors showed two negative PCRs, clearance, or symptom resolution. V was clipped by 7 bases and J by 1 base, with 11 bases between them. The CDR3 extends over 14 amino acids. CDR1 is SGHRS and CDR2 is YFSETQ in the germline V gene. The method was immunoSEQ multiplex PCR; TCRdb's version includes in-frame clones alone and lacks a portion of them. The sample holds roughly 190,000 clones, roughly 83% seen once. The source is a woman aged 25 to 39 who had recovered from COVID-19. The J gene is TRBJ2-2, the V gene TRBV5-1; D possibly corresponds to TRBD1 (6 bases). Sequencing was done on a sample of PBMCs or T cells enriched from blood (not recorded which). The chain's CDR3 is CASGPGQNTGELFF. In nucleotides, the CDR3 is TGCGCCAGCGGCCCGGGACAGAACACCGGGGAGCTGTTTTTT.